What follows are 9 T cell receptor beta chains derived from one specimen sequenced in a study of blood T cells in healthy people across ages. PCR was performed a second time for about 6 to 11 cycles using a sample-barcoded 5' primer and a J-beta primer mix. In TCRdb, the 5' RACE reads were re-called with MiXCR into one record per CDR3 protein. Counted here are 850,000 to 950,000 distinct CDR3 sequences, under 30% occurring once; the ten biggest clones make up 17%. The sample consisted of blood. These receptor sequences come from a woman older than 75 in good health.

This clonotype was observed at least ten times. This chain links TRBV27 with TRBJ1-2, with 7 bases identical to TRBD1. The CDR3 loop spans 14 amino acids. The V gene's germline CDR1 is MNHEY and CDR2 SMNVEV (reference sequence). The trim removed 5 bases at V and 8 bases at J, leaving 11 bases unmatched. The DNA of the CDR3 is TGTGCCAGCAGTCACAGGGGTGACGTCCGGGGCTACACCTTC. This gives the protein CASSHRGDVRGYTF.

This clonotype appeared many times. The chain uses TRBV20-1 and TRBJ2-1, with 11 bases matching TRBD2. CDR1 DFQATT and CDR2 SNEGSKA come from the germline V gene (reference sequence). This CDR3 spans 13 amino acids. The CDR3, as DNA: TGCAGCGCCATTAGCGGGGGGGTCAATGAGCAGTTCTTC. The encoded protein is CSAISGGVNEQFF.

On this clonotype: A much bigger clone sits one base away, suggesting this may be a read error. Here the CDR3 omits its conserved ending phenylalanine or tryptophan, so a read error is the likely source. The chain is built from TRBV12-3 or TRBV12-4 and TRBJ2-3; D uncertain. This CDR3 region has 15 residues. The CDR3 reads CASSFGRVRADAQYS. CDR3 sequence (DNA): TGTGCCAGCAGTTTCGGCAGAGTGAGAGCAGATGCGCAGTATTCT.

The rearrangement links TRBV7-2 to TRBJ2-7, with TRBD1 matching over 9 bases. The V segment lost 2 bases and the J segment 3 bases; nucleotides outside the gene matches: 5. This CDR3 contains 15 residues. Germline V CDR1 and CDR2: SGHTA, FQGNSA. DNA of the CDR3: TGTGCCAGCAGCTTATATAGACAGGGGGGCTACGAGCAGTACTTC. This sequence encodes CASSLYRQGGYEQYF. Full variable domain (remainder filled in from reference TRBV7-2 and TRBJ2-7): GAGVSQSPSNKVTEKGKDVELRCDPISGHTALYWYRQSLGQGLEFLIYFQGNSAPDKSGLPSDRFSAERTGGSVSTLTIQRTQQEDSAVYLCASSLYRQGGYEQYFGPGTRLTVT.

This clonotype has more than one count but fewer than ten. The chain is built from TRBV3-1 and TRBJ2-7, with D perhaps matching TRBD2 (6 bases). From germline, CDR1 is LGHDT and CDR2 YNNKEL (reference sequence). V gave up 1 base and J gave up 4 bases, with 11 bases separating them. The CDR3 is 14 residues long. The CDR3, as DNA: TGTGCCAGCAGCCAAGTAGGAGGGAGGTACGAGCAGTACTTC. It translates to CASSQVGGRYEQYF.

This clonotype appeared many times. The CDR3 region is CASRTSGENYNEQFF. For the CDR3, the DNA is TGTGCCAGCAGGACTAGCGGGGAAAACTACAATGAGCAGTTCTTC. V and J are TRBV13 and TRBJ2-1; 11 bases align to TRBD2. Germline CDR1 and CDR2: PRHDT and FYEKMQ (reference sequence). V shed 6 bases, J shed 3 bases, and the junction held 4 bases outside the gene matches. This CDR3 contains 15 residues.

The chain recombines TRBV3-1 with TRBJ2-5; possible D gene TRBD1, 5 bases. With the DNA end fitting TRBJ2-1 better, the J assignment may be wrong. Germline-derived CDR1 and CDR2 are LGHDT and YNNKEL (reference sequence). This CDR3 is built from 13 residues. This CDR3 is CASSQWGQETQFF. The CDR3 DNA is TGTGCCAGCAGCCAATGGGGCCAAGAGACCCAGTTCTTC.

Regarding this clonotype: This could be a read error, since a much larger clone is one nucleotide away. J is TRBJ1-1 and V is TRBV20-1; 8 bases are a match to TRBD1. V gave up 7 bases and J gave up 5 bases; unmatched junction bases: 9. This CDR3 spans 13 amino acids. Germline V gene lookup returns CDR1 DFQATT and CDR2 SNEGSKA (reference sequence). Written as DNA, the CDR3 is TGCAGTGTTGAATCAGGGGGCTGGACTGAAGCTTTCTTT. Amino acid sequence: CSVESGGWTEAFF.

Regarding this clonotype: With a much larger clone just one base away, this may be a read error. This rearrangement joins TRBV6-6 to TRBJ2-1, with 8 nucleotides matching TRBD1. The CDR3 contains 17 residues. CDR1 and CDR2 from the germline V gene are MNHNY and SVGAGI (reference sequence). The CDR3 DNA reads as TGTGCCTGCAGTCGCTCCGGGACAGGCTTGGGTTACAATGAGCAGTTCTTC. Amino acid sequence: CACSRSGTGLGYNEQFF.